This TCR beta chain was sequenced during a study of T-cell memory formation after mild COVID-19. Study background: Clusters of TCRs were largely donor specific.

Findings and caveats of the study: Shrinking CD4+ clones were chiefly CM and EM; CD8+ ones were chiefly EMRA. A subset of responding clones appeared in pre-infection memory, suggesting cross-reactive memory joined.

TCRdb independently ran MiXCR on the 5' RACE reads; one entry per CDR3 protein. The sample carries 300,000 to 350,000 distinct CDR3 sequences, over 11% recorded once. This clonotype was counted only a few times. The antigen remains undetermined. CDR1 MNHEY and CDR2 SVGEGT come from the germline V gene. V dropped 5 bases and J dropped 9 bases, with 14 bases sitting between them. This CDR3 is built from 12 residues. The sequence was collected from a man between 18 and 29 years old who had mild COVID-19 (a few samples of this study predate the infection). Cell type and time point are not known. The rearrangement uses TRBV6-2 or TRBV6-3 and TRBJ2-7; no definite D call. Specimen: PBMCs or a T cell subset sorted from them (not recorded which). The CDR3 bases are TGTGCCAGCAGTGAATACTTACGCGGGCAGTACTTC. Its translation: CASSEYLRGQYF.